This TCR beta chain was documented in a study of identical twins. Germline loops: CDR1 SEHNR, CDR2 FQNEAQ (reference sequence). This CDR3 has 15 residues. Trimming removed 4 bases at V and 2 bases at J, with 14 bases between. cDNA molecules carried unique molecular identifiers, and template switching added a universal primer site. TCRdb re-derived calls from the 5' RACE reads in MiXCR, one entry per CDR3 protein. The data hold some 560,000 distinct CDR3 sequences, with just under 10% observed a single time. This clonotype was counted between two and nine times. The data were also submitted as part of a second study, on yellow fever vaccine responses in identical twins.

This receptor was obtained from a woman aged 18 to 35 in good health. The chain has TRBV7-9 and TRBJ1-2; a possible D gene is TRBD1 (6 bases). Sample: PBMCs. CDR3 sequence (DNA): TGTGCCAGCAGCTCAGACTGGACAGAGAACTATGGCTACACCTTC. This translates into CASSSDWTENYGYTF.